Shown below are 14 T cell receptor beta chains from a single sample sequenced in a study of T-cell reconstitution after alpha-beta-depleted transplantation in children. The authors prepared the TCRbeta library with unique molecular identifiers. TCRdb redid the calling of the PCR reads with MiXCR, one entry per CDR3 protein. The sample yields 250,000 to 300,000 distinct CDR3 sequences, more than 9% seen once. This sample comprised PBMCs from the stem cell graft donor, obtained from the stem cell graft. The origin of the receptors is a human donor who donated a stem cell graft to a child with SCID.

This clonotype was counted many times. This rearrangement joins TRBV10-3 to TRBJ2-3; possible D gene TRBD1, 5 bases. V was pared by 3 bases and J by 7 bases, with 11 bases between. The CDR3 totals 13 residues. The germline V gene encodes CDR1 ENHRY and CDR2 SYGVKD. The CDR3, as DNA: TGTGCCATCAGTGAAGCAGGGTCCCATACGCAGTATTTT. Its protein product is CAISEAGSHTQYF.

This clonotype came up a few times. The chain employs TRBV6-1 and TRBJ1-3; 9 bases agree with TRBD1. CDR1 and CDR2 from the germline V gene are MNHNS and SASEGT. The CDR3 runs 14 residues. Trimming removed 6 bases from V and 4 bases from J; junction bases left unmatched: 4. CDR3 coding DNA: TGTGCCAGCAGCACAGGGGGCGCCGGAAACACCATATATTTT. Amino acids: CASSTGGAGNTIYF.

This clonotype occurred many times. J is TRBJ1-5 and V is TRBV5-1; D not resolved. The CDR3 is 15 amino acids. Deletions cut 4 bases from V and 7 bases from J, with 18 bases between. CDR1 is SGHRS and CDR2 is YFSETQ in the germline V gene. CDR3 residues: CASSLDGVSGQPQHF. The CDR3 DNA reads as TGCGCCAGCAGCCTGGACGGGGTATCGGGCCAGCCCCAGCATTTT.

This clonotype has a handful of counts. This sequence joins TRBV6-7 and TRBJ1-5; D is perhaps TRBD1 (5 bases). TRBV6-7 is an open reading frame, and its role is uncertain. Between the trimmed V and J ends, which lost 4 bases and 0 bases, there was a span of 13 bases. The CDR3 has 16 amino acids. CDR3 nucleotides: TGTGCCAGCAGTTTTGTCGACAGCGTTAGCAATCAGCCCCAGCATTTT. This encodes CASSFVDSVSNQPQHF.

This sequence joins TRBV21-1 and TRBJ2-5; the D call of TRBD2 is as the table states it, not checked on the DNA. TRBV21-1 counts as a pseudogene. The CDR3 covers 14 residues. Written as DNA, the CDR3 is TGTGCCAGCATCGGTAGCGGGGTGATGGAGACCCAGTACTTC. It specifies CASIGSGVMETQYF.

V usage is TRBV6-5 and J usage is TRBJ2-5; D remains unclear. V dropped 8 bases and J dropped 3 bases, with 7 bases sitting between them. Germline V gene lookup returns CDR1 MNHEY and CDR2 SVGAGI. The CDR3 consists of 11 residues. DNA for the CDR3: TGTGCCAGCGCGAACGAAGAGACCCAGTACTTC. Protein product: CASANEETQYF.

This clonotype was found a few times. For the CDR3, the DNA is TGCGCCAGCAGCCCTACCCTGGACAGGGTCGGCTACACCTTC. It is translated as CASSPTLDRVGYTF. The chain combines TRBV5-1 with TRBJ1-2; 8 bases match TRBD1. Germline CDR1 reads SGHRS; CDR2 reads YFSETQ. This CDR3 contains 14 residues. Trimming removed 4 bases from V and 8 bases from J; junction bases left unmatched: 10. The whole variable domain, remainder taken from reference TRBV5-1 and TRBJ1-2, is KAGVTQTPRYLIKTRGQQVTLSCSPISGHRSVSWYQQTPGQGLQFLFEYFSETQRNKGNFPGRFSGRQFSNSRSEMNVSTLELGDSALYLCASSPTLDRVGYTFGSGTRLTVV.

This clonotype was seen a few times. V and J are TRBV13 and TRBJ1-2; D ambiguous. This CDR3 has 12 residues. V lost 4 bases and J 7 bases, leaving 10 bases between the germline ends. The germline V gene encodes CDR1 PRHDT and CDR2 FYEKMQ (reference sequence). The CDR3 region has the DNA TGTGCCAGCAGCTCAAGTTCTGGTGGCTACACCTTC. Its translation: CASSSSSGGYTF.

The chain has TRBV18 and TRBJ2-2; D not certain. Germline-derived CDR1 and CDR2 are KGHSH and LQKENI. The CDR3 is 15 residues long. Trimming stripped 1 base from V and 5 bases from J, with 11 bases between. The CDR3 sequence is CASSPRSRDTGELFF. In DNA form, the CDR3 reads TGTGCCAGCTCACCACGTTCCAGAGATACCGGGGAGCTGTTTTTT.

The DNA of the CDR3 is TGTGCCAGCAGTTCCGACGGAGAACGCTACAATGAGCAGTTCTTC. Translating it yields CASSSDGERYNEQFF. The chain links TRBV7-9 to TRBJ2-1; no clear D. Germline-derived CDR1 and CDR2 are SEHNR and FQNEAQ (reference sequence). The CDR3 covers 15 residues. Trimming removed 6 bases at V and 3 bases at J, with 15 bases between.

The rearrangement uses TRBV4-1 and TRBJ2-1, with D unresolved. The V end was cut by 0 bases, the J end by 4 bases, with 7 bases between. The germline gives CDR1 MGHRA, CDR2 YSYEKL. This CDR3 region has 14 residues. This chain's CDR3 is CASSQDGRYNEQFF. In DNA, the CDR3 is TGCGCCAGCAGCCAAGATGGCAGGTACAATGAGCAGTTCTTC.

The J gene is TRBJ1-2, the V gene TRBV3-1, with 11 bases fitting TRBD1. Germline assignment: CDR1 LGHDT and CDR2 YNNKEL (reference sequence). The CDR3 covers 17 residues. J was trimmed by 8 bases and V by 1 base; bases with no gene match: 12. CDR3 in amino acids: CASSQVGGQGAGGGYTF. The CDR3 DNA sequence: TGTGCCAGCAGCCAAGTCGGCGGACAGGGGGCAGGAGGAGGCTACACCTTC.

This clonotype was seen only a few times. CDR3 coding DNA: TGTGCCAGCAGTGTACCGGATGTGGGGGAGGAGACCCAGTACTTC. This gives the protein CASSVPDVGEETQYF. V gene TRBV12-3 or TRBV12-4 combines with J gene TRBJ2-5; perhaps D is TRBD1 or TRBD2 (5 bases each). The CDR3 loop spans 15 amino acids. With 5 bases removed from V and 5 bases from J, the gap between germline ends came to 18 bases.

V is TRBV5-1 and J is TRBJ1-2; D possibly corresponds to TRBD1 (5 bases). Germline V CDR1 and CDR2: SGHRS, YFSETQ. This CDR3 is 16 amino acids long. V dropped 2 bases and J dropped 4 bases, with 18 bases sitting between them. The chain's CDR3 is CASSFLPETGGYGYTF. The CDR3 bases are TGCGCCAGCAGCTTTCTTCCGGAAACGGGGGGCTATGGCTACACCTTC.